This TCR beta chain was sequenced for a study of regulatory T cells in long-lasting Graves disease. Broader study findings: It was possible that the small sample size reduced accuracy. Newly diagnosed patients had higher TCR diversity than persistent Graves' patients did.

There are 19 residues in the CDR3. J lost 0 bases, V lost 6 bases, and 16 bases had no gene match. The time point here: persistent/refractory GD, antithyroid drugs over 5 years with positive TRAb. RNA extracted from PBMCs served as the sequencing template. Peripheral blood, roughly 9.2 milliliters per patient, was collected in EDTA tubes. To make TCR beta libraries, researchers used iRepertoire HTBI primers and Arm-PCR of CDR3 regions. Authors' data handling: The identification of roughly 62 TRBV and roughly 14 TRBJ segments was made across samples. TCRdb fed the multiplex PCR reads into MiXCR, producing one record per CDR3 protein. The V and J calls here are based on TCRdb, not the publication. The repertoire holds about half a million distinct CDR3 sequences, with 20% to 25% as singletons. Remarks on this clonotype: Its antigen is not identified.

The sequence was collected from a female donor with Graves disease. The chain uses TRBV12-3 or TRBV12-4 and TRBJ2-1; 8 nucleotides match TRBD2. The sample in question was peripheral blood mononuclear cells (PBMCs), obtained when the disease was refractory, from a patient treated with antithyroid drugs. CDR3 loop: CASSPLSGVSGTSYNEQFF. CDR3 nucleotides: TGTGCCAGCAGCCCCCTGAGCGGGGTTAGCGGGACCTCCTACAATGAGCAGTTCTTC.